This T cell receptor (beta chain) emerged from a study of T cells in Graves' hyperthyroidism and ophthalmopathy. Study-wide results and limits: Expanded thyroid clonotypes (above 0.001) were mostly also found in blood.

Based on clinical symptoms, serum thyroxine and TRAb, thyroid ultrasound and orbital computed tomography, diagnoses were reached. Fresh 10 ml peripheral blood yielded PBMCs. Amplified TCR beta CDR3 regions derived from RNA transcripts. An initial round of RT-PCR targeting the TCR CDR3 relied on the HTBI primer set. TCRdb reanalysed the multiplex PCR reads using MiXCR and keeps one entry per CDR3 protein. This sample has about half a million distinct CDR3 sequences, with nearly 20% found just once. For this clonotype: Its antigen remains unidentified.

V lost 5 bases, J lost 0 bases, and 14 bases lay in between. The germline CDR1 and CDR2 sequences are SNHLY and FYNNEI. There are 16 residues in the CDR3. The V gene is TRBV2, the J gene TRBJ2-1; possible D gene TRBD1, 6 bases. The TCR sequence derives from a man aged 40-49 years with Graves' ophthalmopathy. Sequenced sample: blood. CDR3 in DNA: TGTGCCAGCAGTTACGAGGGGGAGCTCTCCTACAATGAGCAGTTCTTC. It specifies CASSYEGELSYNEQFF.